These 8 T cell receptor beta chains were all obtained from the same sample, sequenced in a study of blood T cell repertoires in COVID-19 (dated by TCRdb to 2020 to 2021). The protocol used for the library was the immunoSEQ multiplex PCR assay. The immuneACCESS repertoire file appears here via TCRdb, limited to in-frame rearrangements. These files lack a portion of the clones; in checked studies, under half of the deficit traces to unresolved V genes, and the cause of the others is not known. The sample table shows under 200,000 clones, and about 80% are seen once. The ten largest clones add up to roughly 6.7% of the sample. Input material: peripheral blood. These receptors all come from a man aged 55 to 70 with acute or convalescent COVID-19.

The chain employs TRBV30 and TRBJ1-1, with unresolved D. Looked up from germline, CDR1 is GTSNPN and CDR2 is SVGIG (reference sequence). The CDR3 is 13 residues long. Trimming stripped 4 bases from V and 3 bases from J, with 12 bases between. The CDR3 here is CAWNIQMDTEAFF. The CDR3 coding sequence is TGTGCCTGGAATATTCAGATGGACACTGAAGCTTTCTTT.

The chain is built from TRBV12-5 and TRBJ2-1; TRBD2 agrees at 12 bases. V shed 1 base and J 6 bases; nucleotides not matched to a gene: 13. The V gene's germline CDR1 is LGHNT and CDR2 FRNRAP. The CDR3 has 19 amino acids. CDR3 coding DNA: TGTGCTAGTGGTTTGGCGCTAGCGGGAGGGCCTAGGCTACGCAATGAGCAGTTCTTC. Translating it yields CASGLALAGGPRLRNEQFF.

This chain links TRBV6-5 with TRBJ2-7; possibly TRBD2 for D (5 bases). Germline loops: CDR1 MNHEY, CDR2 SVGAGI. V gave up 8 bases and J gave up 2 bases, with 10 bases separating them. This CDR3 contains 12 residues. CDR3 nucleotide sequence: TGTGCCAGCGGAGGCGGACCCTACGAGCAGTACTTC. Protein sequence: CASGGGPYEQYF.

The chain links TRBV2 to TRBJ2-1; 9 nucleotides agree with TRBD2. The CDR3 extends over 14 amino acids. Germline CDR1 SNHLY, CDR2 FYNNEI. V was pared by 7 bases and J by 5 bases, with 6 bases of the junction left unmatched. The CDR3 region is CASMRLAGHNEQFF. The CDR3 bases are TGTGCCAGCATGAGGCTAGCGGGGCACAATGAGCAGTTCTTC.

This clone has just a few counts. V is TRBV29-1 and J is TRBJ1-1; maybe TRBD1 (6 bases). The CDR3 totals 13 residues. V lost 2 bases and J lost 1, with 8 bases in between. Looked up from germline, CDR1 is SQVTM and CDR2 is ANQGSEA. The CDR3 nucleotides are TGCAGCGTTGAAAAGACAGGGAACACTGAAGCTTTCTTT. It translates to CSVEKTGNTEAFF.

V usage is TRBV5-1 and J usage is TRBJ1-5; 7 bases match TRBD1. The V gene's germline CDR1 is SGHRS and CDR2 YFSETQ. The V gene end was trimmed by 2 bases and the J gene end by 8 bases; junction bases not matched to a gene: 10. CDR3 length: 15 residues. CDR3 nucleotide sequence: TGCGCCAGCAGCTTAGTAGCAGGGGGTCTGGAGCCCCAGCATTTT. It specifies CASSLVAGGLEPQHF.

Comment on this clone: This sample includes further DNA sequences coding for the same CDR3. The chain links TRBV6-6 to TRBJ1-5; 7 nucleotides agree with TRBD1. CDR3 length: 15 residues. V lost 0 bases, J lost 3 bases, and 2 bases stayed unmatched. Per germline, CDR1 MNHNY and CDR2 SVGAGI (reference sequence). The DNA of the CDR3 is TGTGCCAGCAGTTACTCGACAGGGTCCAATCAGCCCCAGCATTTT. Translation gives CASSYSTGSNQPQHF.

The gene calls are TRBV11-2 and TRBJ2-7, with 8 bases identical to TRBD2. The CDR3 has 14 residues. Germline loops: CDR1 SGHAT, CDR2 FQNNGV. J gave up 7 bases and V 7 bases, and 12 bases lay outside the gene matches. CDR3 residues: CASKSSGLAYEQYF. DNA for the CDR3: TGTGCCAGCAAATCAAGCGGACTAGCATATGAGCAGTACTTC.